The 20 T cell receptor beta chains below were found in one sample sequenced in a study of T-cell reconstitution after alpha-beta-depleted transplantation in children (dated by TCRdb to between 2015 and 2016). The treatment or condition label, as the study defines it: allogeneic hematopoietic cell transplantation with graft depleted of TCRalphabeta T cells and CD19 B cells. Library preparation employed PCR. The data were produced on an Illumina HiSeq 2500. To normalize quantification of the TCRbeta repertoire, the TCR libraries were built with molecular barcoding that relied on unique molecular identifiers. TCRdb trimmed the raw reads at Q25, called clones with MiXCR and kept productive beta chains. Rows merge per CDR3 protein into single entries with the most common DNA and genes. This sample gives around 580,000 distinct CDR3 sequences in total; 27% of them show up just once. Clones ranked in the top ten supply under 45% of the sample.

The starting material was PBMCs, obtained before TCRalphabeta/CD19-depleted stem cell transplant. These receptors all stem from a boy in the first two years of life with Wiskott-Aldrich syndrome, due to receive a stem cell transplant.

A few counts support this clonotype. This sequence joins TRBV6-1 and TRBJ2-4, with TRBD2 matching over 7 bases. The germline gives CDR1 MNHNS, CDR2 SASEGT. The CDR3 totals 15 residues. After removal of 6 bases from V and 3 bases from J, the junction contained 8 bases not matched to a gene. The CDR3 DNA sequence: TGTGCCAGCAGCCCTACGGGAGGTGGCAAAAACATTCAGTACTTC. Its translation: CASSPTGGGKNIQYF.

The CDR3 region is CASSFLLKGLNYGYTF. Here the CDR3 DNA reads TGCGCCAGCAGCTTCCTACTCAAGGGCCTGAACTATGGCTACACCTTC. The chain links TRBV5-1 to TRBJ1-2; D gene ambiguous. CDR1 SGHRS and CDR2 YFSETQ come from the germline V gene. The CDR3 loop spans 16 amino acids. The ends were cut back, 2 bases at V and 2 bases at J, with 16 bases in the middle.

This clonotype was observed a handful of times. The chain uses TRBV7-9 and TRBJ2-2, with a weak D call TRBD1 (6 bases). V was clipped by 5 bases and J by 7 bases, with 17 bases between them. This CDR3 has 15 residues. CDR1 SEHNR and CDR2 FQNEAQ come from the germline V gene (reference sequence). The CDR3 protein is CASSDRDIGSGELFF. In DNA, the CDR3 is TGTGCCAGCAGCGACCGGGACATAGGGAGCGGGGAGCTGTTTTTT.

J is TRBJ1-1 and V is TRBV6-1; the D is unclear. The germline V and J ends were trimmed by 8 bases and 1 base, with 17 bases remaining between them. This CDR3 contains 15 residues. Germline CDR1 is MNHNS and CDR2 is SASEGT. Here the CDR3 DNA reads TGTGCCAGCTCTCATTTGACGGAGAGGAACACTGAAGCTTTCTTT. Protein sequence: CASSHLTERNTEAFF.

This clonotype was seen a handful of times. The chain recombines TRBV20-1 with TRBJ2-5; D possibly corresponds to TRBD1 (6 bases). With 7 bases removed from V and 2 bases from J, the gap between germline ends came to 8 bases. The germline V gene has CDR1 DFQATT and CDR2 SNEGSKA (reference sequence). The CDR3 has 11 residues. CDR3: CSGRGQETQYF. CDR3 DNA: TGCAGTGGAAGGGGGCAAGAGACCCAGTACTTC.

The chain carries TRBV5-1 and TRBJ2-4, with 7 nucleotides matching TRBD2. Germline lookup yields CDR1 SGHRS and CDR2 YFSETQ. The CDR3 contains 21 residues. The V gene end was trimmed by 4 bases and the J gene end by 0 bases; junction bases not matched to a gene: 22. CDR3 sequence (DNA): TGCGCCAGCAGCCTTGAGACCCGGGAGGCAGGAATAGGAGGAGCCAAAAACATTCAGTACTTC. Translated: CASSLETREAGIGGAKNIQYF.

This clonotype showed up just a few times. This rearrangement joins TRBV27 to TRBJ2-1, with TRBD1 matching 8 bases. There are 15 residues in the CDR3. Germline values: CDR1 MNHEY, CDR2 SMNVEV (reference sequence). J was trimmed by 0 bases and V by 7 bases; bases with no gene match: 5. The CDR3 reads CASTTDRASYNEQFF. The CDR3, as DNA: TGTGCCAGCACCACGGACAGGGCCTCCTACAATGAGCAGTTCTTC.

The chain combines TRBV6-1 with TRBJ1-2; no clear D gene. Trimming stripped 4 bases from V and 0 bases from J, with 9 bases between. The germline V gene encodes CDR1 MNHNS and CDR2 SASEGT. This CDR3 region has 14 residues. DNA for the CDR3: TGTGCCAGCAGTGTGGGCAAGTCTAACTATGGCTACACCTTC. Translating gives CASSVGKSNYGYTF.

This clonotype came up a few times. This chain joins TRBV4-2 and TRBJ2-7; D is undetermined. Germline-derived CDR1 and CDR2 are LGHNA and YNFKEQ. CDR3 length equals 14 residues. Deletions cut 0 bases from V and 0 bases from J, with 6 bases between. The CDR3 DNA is TGTGCCAGCAGCCAAGAACAGAGCTCCTACGAGCAGTACTTC. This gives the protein CASSQEQSSYEQYF.

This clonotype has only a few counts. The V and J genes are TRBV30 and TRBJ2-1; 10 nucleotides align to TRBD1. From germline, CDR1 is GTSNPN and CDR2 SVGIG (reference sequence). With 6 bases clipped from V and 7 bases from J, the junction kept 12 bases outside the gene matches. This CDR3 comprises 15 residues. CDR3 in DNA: TGTGCCTGCAACAGACAGGGGGCGGTGTGGAATGAGCAGTTCTTC. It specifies CACNRQGAVWNEQFF.

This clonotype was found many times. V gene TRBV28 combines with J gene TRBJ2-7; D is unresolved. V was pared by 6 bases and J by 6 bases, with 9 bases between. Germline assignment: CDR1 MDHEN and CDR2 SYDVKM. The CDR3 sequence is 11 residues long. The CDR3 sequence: CASSLVGEQYF. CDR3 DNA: TGTGCCAGCAGCTTAGTGGGCGAGCAGTACTTC.

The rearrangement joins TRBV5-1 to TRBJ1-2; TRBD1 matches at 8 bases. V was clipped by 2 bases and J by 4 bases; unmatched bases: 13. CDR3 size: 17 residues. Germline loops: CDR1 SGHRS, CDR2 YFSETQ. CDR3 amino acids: CASSFDSGDRRPYGYTF. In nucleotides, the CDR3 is TGCGCCAGCAGCTTTGACTCCGGGGACAGGCGCCCCTATGGCTACACCTTC.

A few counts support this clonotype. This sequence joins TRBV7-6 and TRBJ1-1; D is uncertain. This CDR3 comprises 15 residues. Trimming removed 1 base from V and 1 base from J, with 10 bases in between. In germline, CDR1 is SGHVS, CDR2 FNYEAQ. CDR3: CASSLEFNGNTEAFF. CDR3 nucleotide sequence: TGTGCCAGCAGCTTAGAGTTTAATGGGAACACTGAAGCTTTCTTT.

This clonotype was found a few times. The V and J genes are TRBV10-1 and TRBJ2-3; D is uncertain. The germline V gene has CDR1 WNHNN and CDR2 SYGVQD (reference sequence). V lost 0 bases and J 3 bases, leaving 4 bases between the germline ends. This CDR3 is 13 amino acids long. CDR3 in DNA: TGCGCCAGCAGTGAGTCGATAACAGATACGCAGTATTTT. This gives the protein CASSESITDTQYF.

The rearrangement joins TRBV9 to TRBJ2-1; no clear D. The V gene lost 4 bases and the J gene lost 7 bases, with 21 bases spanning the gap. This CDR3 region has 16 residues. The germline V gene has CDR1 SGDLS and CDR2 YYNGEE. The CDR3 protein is CASSPVGRTAKNEQFF. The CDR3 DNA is TGTGCCAGCAGCCCGGTGGGAAGGACGGCTAAGAATGAGCAGTTCTTC. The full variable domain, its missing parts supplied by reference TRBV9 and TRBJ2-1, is DSGVTQTPKHLITATGQRVTLRCSPRSGDLSVYWYQQSLDQGLQFLIQYYNGEERAKGNILERFSAQQFPDLHSELNLSSLELGDSALYFCASSPVGRTAKNEQFFGPGTRLTVL.

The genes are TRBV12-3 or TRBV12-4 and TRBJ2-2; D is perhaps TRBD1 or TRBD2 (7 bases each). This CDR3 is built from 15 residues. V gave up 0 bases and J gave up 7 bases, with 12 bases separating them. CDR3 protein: CASSLAGGGHGELFF. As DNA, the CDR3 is TGTGCCAGCAGTTTAGCGGGAGGGGGCCACGGGGAGCTGTTTTTT.

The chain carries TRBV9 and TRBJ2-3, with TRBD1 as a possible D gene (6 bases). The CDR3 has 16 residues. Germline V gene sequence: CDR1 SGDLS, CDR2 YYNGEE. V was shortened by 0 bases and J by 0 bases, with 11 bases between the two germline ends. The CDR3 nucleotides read TGTGCCAGCAGCGTAGCGGGGACACCTAGCACAGATACGCAGTATTTT. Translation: CASSVAGTPSTDTQYF.

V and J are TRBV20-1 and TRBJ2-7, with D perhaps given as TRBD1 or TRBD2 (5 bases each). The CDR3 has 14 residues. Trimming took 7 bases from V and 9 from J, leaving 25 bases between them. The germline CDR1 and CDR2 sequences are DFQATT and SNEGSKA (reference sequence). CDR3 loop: CSVATGTTSTRQYF. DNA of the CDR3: TGCAGTGTTGCTACCGGGACCACCTCTACGAGGCAGTACTTC.

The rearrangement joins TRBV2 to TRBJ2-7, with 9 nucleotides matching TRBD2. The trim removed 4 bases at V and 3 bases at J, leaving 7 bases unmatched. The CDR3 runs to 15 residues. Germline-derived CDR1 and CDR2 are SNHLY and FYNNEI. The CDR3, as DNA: TGTGCCAGCAGTGGGCTGGCGGGAGGGTACTACGAGCAGTACTTC. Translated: CASSGLAGGYYEQYF.

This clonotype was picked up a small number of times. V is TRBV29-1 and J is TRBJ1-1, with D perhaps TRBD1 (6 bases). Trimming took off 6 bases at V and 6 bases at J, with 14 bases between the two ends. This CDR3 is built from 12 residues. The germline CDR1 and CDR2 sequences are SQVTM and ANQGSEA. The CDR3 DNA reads TGCAGCGTATACGGGACAAGGGCTGAAGCTTTCTTT. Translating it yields CSVYGTRAEAFF. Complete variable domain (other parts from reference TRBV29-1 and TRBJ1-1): SAVISQKPSRDICQRGTSLTIQCQVDSQVTMMFWYRQQPGQSLTLIATANQGSEATYESGFVIDKFPISRPNLTFSTLTVSNMSPEDSSIYLCSVYGTRAEAFFGQGTRLTVV.